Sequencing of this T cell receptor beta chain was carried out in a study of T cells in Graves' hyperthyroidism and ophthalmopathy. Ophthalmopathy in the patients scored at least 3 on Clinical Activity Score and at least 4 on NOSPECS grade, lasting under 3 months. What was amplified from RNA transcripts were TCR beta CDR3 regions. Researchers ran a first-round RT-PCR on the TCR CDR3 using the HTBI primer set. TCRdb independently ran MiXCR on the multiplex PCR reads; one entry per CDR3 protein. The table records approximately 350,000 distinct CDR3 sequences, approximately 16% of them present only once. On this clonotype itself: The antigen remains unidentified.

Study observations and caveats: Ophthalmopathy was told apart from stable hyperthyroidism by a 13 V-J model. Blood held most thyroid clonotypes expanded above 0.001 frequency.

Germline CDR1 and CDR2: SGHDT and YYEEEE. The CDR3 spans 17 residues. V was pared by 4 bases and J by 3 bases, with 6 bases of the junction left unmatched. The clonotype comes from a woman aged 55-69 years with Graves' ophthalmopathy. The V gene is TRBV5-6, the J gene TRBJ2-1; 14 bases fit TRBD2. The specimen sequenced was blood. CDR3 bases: TGTGCCAGCAGCAGGGGACTAGCGGGAGTCGGCTACAATGAGCAGTTCTTC. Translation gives CASSRGLAGVGYNEQFF.